The 22 T cell receptor beta chains below all came from one sample that was sequenced in a study of blood T cell repertoires in COVID-19 (dated by TCRdb to 2020 to 2022). The library was made by the immunoSEQ multiplex PCR assay. TCRdb took over this immuneACCESS table, retaining in-frame rearrangements with V and J assigned. Such tables are incomplete; in checked studies, under half of the missing clones stem from an unresolved V gene, and the remainder is unexplained. The sample contains approximately 94,000 clones, 85% to 90% of them found a single time. Of the sample, around 13% is held by the ten largest clones. Material: peripheral blood. Every receptor here comes from a human donor in a cohort sampled during active COVID-19.

V and J are TRBV6-6 and TRBJ1-1, with 10 nucleotides matching TRBD1. The germline CDR1 and CDR2 sequences are MNHNY and SVGAGI (reference sequence). V was clipped by 4 bases and J by 5 bases; unmatched bases: 4. The CDR3 runs to 14 residues. This chain's CDR3 is CASSSADRGTEAFF. The CDR3 DNA reads TGTGCCAGCAGTTCCGCGGACAGGGGGACTGAAGCTTTCTTT.

The gene calls are TRBV5-4 and TRBJ2-3; a possible D gene is TRBD2 (6 bases). The CDR3 spans 13 residues. V gave up 4 bases and J gave up 6 bases, with 12 bases separating them. CDR1 SGHNT and CDR2 YYREEE come from the germline V gene (reference sequence). The CDR3 DNA sequence: TGTGCCAGCAGCCGGGACTCCTCCGATACGCAGTATTTT. This translates into CASSRDSSDTQYF.

This chain links TRBV5-1 with TRBJ2-5; 7 bases fit TRBD1. Germline V lookup: CDR1 SGHRS, CDR2 YFSETQ. J gave up 1 base and V 6 bases, and 3 bases lay outside the gene matches. This CDR3 spans 13 amino acids. This chain's CDR3 is CASMTGFQETQYF. For the CDR3, the DNA is TGCGCCAGCATGACAGGGTTCCAAGAGACCCAGTACTTC.

V is TRBV5-4 and J is TRBJ1-3; 9 bases fit TRBD1. CDR3 size: 15 residues. Trimming removed 4 bases from V and 3 bases from J; junction bases left unmatched: 5. CDR1 and CDR2 from the germline V gene are SGHNT and YYREEE (reference sequence). CDR3 sequence (DNA): TGTGCCAGCAGCGGGACAGGGTTGTATGGAAACACCATATATTTT. As protein: CASSGTGLYGNTIYF.

This CDR3 reads CASSLDSRIQYF. The CDR3 DNA follows: TGTGCCAGCAGTTTGGACAGTCGGATTCAGTACTTC. V and J are TRBV12-3 or TRBV12-4 and TRBJ2-4, with D possibly being TRBD1 (6 bases). The V end lost 3 bases, the J end lost 10 bases, and 10 bases lay between the germline ends. The CDR3 consists of 12 residues.

CDR3: CASRLGQGAGGYTF. The CDR3 DNA is TGTGCCAGTAGGTTAGGACAGGGGGCTGGTGGCTACACCTTC. This sequence joins TRBV19 and TRBJ1-2, with TRBD1 matching over 11 bases. The CDR3 consists of 14 residues. Germline-derived CDR1 and CDR2 are LNHDA and SQIVND (reference sequence). V shed 6 bases, J shed 7 bases, and the junction held 7 bases outside the gene matches.

CDR3 sequence (DNA): TGTGCCAGCAGCTTAGTCCCCGTTGGGGAGCTGTTTTTT. As protein: CASSLVPVGELFF. This chain uses TRBV11-2 with TRBJ2-2; D gene uncertain. V was clipped by 1 base and J by 8 bases, with 8 bases between them. The CDR3 loop spans 13 amino acids. CDR1 and CDR2 from the germline V gene are SGHAT and FQNNGV.

The chain combines TRBV30 with TRBJ1-5, with 8 bases that match TRBD1. Germline V gene data show CDR1 as GTSNPN and CDR2 as SVGIG (reference sequence). With V trimmed by 0 bases and J by 4 bases, 5 bases remained unmatched. The CDR3 covers 15 residues. CDR3 amino acids: CAWSVGQGGNQPQHF. DNA for the CDR3: TGTGCCTGGAGTGTTGGACAGGGTGGAAATCAGCCCCAGCATTTT.

This chain links TRBV2 with TRBJ1-4; D may be TRBD1 (5 bases). The CDR3 runs 14 residues. CDR1 and CDR2 (germline): SNHLY, FYNNEI. Trimming cost V 2 bases and J 8 bases, with 12 bases left between them. CDR3 DNA sequence: TGTGCCAGCAGTGAAAATAGGGGTAGCGAAAAACTGTTTTTT. It codes for CASSENRGSEKLFF.

This rearrangement joins TRBV19 to TRBJ2-3; TRBD1 matches 10 bases. CDR3 size: 16 residues. Trimming took 6 bases from V and 5 from J; bases not matched to a gene: 11. CDR1 is LNHDA and CDR2 is SQIVND in the germline V gene (reference sequence). CDR3 sequence (DNA): TGTGCCAGTAGCCGTGGACAGGGGGGAAGCGGAGATACGCAGTATTTT. Encoded protein: CASSRGQGGSGDTQYF.

The chain links TRBV15 to TRBJ1-3; the D gene is possibly TRBD1 (5 bases). CDR1 and CDR2 (germline): LNHNV, YYDKDF (reference sequence). The CDR3 length is 15 residues. Trimming shortened V by 0 bases and J by 2 bases, and 8 bases separated the two germline ends. CDR3 DNA sequence: TGTGCCACCAGCAGAGATAGCAGGGCTGGAAACACCATATATTTT. Translation gives CATSRDSRAGNTIYF.

This sequence joins TRBV10-3 and TRBJ2-7; 8 nucleotides agree with TRBD2. CDR3 size: 12 residues. Germline V gene sequence: CDR1 ENHRY, CDR2 SYGVKD. The J segment lost 7 bases and the V segment lost 5 bases, leaving 4 bases of the junction unmatched. The DNA for the CDR3 is TGTGCCATCAGTAAACCTAGCGGGGAGCAGTACTTC. This gives the protein CAISKPSGEQYF.

V and J are TRBV7-9 and TRBJ1-3, with D maybe TRBD1 (5 bases). The CDR3 spans 16 residues. Germline V gene data show CDR1 as SEHNR and CDR2 as FQNEAQ (reference sequence). Trimming shortened V by 5 bases and J by 0 bases, and 14 bases separated the two germline ends. Here the CDR3 reads CASSPWGQGSGNTIYF. The CDR3 nucleotides are TGTGCCAGCAGCCCTTGGGGCCAGGGCTCTGGAAACACCATATATTTT.

This sequence joins TRBV11-2 and TRBJ2-5; TRBD1 aligns across 8 bases. The CDR3 extends over 13 amino acids. With 3 bases clipped from V and 4 bases from J, the junction kept 1 base outside the gene matches. The germline V gene has CDR1 SGHAT and CDR2 FQNNGV. DNA for the CDR3: TGTGCCAGCAGCTTCGGACAGGGAGAGACCCAGTACTTC. This gives the protein CASSFGQGETQYF.

The chain couples TRBV10-2 to TRBJ2-3; the match to TRBD2 covers 10 bases. CDR1 is WSHSY, CDR2 SAAADI, per germline. The CDR3 is 17 residues long. With 2 bases clipped from V and 0 bases from J, the junction kept 5 bases outside the gene matches. The CDR3 DNA follows: TGCGCCAGCAGTGAGACTAGCGGGACCCCAAGCACAGATACGCAGTATTTT. It yields the protein CASSETSGTPSTDTQYF.

This chain links TRBV6-2 or TRBV6-3 with TRBJ2-1; 9 bases are shared with TRBD2. The J segment lost 7 bases and the V segment lost 5 bases, leaving 6 bases of the junction unmatched. The CDR3 extends over 14 amino acids. Germline lookup yields CDR1 MNHEY and CDR2 SVGEGT. As DNA, the CDR3 is TGTGCCAGCAGTCGTGAGCTAGCGGGAAATGAGCAGTTCTTC. It encodes CASSRELAGNEQFF.

This rearrangement joins TRBV11-2 to TRBJ1-6, with 7 bases identical to TRBD1. V was pared by 6 bases and J by 3 bases, with 8 bases of the junction left unmatched. There are 16 residues in the CDR3. CDR1 and CDR2 from the germline V gene are SGHAT and FQNNGV. The CDR3 DNA reads TGTGCCAGCAGACCCCTCGGGACAGACTATAATTCACCCCTCCACTTT. The encoded protein is CASRPLGTDYNSPLHF. The variable domain in full, completed from reference TRBV11-2 and TRBJ1-6, reads EAGVAQSPRYKIIEKRQSVAFWCNPISGHATLYWYQQILGQGPKLLIQFQNNGVVDDSQLPKDRFSAERLKGVDSTLKIQPAKLEDSAVYLCASRPLGTDYNSPLHFGNGTRLTVT.

This sequence joins TRBV5-1 and TRBJ2-1; maybe TRBD2 (6 bases). This CDR3 comprises 12 residues. V shed 4 bases and J shed 9 bases, with 11 bases lying between them. In germline, CDR1 is SGHRS, CDR2 YFSETQ. This chain's CDR3 is CASSEGLREQFF. In DNA form, the CDR3 reads TGCGCCAGCAGCGAGGGACTTCGTGAGCAGTTCTTC.

The V gene is TRBV6-7, the J gene TRBJ2-7; D gene ambiguous. TRBV6-7 is known as an ORF, though its function is uncertain. V was pared by 5 bases and J by 2 bases, with 4 bases between. The CDR3 extends over 11 amino acids. As DNA, the CDR3 is TGTGCCAGCAGTCGGGCCTACGAGCAGTACTTC. It is translated as CASSRAYEQYF.

V and J are TRBV4-1 and TRBJ1-2, with 9 bases fitting TRBD1. Trimming removed 0 bases from V and 3 bases from J; junction bases left unmatched: 8. CDR1 and CDR2 (germline): MGHRA, YSYEKL. The CDR3 runs 17 residues. CDR3 DNA: TGCGCCAGCAGCCAAGATGGGACAGGGTGGAGAGACTATGGCTACACCTTC. It codes for CASSQDGTGWRDYGYTF.

The chain recombines TRBV6-5 with TRBJ1-3; D is unresolved. Per the germline V gene, CDR1 is MNHEY and CDR2 is SVGAGI. The CDR3 consists of 16 residues. V lost 0 bases and J lost 4, with 13 bases in between. The CDR3 protein is CASSYSNSPPGNTIYF. CDR3 nucleotides: TGTGCCAGCAGTTACTCGAACTCTCCACCGGGAAACACCATATATTTT.

The chain carries TRBV24-1 and TRBJ2-1, with a possible D match to TRBD1 (6 bases). Trimming pared 11 bases from V and 4 bases from J, leaving 8 bases between. CDR1 and CDR2 from the germline V gene are KGHDR and SFDVKD. This CDR3 spans 11 amino acids. As DNA, the CDR3 is TGTGCCAACGGACAGTACAATGAGCAGTTCTTC. Protein sequence: CANGQYNEQFF.